Following are 16 T cell receptor beta chains from one sample sequenced in a study of blood T cell repertoires in COVID-19. Assay used: immunoSEQ multiplex PCR; TCRdb lists only in-frame clones, some missing. The sample lists about 61,000 clones; roughly 80% were seen once. Material: peripheral blood. Source of these receptors: a man aged 65 to 79 with acute or convalescent COVID-19.

This sequence joins TRBV7-3 and TRBJ2-3, with a weak D call TRBD1 (6 bases). The CDR3 consists of 15 residues. CDR1 is SGHTA and CDR2 is FQGTGA in the germline V gene. V lost 5 bases, J lost 6 bases, and 18 bases lay in between. Here the CDR3 reads CASSPDRSRLDTQYF. The CDR3 coding sequence is TGTGCCAGCAGCCCTGACAGGTCGCGCCTGGATACGCAGTATTTT.

This clone was detected only once. CDR3 sequence: CASSPVPGQGSYTEAFF. The CDR3, as DNA: TGCGCCAGCAGCCCCGTCCCGGGACAGGGGAGTTACACTGAAGCTTTCTTT. V is TRBV5-1 and J is TRBJ1-1; TRBD1 matches at 10 bases. Germline V CDR1 and CDR2: SGHRS, YFSETQ. The CDR3 has 17 residues. V trimming: 4 bases; J trimming: 3 bases; junction bases outside the gene matches: 12.

Only a few counts were recorded for this clone. The chain couples TRBV2 to TRBJ1-6; TRBD1 is a possible D gene (6 bases). Deletions cut 5 bases from V and 14 bases from J, with 19 bases between. There are 14 residues in the CDR3. Germline V gene lookup returns CDR1 SNHLY and CDR2 FYNNEI. CDR3 loop: CASSSQGSAPSLHF. CDR3 DNA sequence: TGTGCCAGCAGTTCCCAGGGGTCAGCTCCATCCCTCCACTTT.

This chain uses TRBV3-1 (or the pseudogene TRBV3-2) with TRBJ2-2, with TRBD1 matching 7 bases. V was pared by 4 bases and J by 3 bases, with 8 bases of the junction left unmatched. The CDR3 runs 16 residues. Germline loops: CDR1 LGHDT, CDR2 YNNKEL (reference sequence). The CDR3 nucleotides read TGTGCCAGCAGCCGGGACAGCTTCAGCTACACCGGGGAGCTGTTTTTT. Translation gives CASSRDSFSYTGELFF.

V gene TRBV18 combines with J gene TRBJ1-6, with 7 bases identical to TRBD1. Unmatched junction bases numbered 7, after V lost 2 bases and J lost 3 bases. CDR1 is KGHSH, CDR2 LQKENI, per germline. The length of the CDR3 is 17 residues. The DNA for the CDR3 is TGTGCCAGCTCACCATCCGGGACAGCTTTCTATAATTCACCCCTCCACTTT. Protein: CASSPSGTAFYNSPLHF. Supplemented by reference TRBV18 and TRBJ1-6, the full variable domain reads NAGVMQNPRHLVRRRGQEARLRCSPMKGHSHVYWYRQLPEEGLKFMVYLQKENIIDESGMPKERFSAEFPKEGPSILRIQQVVRGDSAAYFCASSPSGTAFYNSPLHFGNGTRLTVT.

The rearrangement joins TRBV12-3 or TRBV12-4 to TRBJ1-2; TRBD1 might be the D (5 bases). V lost 6 bases and J 8 bases, leaving 13 bases between the germline ends. The CDR3 covers 12 residues. The CDR3, as DNA: TGTGCCAGCAGGCCAGGGTCTCGCGGCTACACCTTC. This translates into CASRPGSRGYTF.

This clone was counted a few times. The chain's CDR3 is CASSFRTGGSTGELFF. As DNA, the CDR3 is TGTGCCAGCAGCTTCCGGACGGGGGGCAGCACCGGGGAGCTGTTTTTT. This chain links TRBV3-1 (or the pseudogene TRBV3-2) with TRBJ2-2, with a tentative D call TRBD2 (7 bases). The V gene lost 5 bases and the J gene lost 4 bases, with 17 bases spanning the gap. The CDR3 contains 16 residues. Germline CDR1 is LGHDT and CDR2 is YNNKEL (reference sequence).

The chain employs TRBV28 and TRBJ1-2, with D unresolved. CDR1 and CDR2 from the germline V gene are MDHEN and SYDVKM. Trimming pared 6 bases from V and 4 bases from J, leaving 12 bases between. The CDR3 loop spans 13 amino acids. CDR3 nucleotide sequence: TGTGCCAGCAGGCCAAATCCCGGCTATGGCTACACCTTC. This sequence encodes CASRPNPGYGYTF.

This clone was seen just once. The chain couples TRBV5-1 to TRBJ2-1; no clear D gene. The V and J ends lost 0 bases and 2 bases respectively, with 6 bases between them. Germline assignment: CDR1 SGHRS and CDR2 YFSETQ. This CDR3 has 14 residues. The CDR3 DNA follows: TGCGCCAGCAGCTTGGGCGCCCCCTACAATGAGCAGTTCTTC. Translation gives CASSLGAPYNEQFF.

This chain joins TRBV10-2 and TRBJ1-2, with D tentatively TRBD1 (5 bases). This CDR3 comprises 14 residues. V lost 3 bases and J 4 bases, leaving 12 bases between the germline ends. Per the germline V gene, CDR1 is WSHSY and CDR2 is SAAADI. The DNA for the CDR3 is TGCGCCAGCAGTGAACAGGCTCCCGGCTATGGCTACACCTTC. Amino acids: CASSEQAPGYGYTF.

V gene TRBV12-3 or TRBV12-4 combines with J gene TRBJ2-7; D remains unclear. The CDR3 totals 12 residues. V was trimmed by 4 bases and J by 1 base, leaving 5 bases between them. CDR3 in amino acids: CASSSGSYEQYF. The CDR3 region has the DNA TGTGCCAGCAGTTCCGGGTCCTACGAGCAGTACTTC.

This chain links TRBV6-1 with TRBJ1-2; TRBD1 agrees at 7 bases. Germline V gene lookup returns CDR1 MNHNS and CDR2 SASEGT. This CDR3 region has 15 residues. V was clipped by 1 base and J by 4 bases; unmatched bases: 6. The CDR3 spells CASSEGPQGTYGYTF. CDR3 nucleotides: TGTGCCAGCAGTGAAGGACCACAGGGGACCTATGGCTACACCTTC.

The chain is built from TRBV5-1 and TRBJ1-5; D ambiguous. Trimming took 1 base from V and 3 from J, leaving 5 bases between them. The CDR3 is 13 residues long. CDR1 and CDR2 from the germline V gene are SGHRS and YFSETQ. As DNA, the CDR3 is TGCGCCAGCAGCTTGACAGTCAATCAGCCCCAGCATTTT. Translated, it gives CASSLTVNQPQHF.

The rearrangement links TRBV21-1 to TRBJ2-7; the table's D call TRBD2 went unverified against the DNA. TRBV21-1 is a listed pseudogene. The CDR3 totals 11 residues. CDR3 residues: CASSVRDEQYF. The DNA for the CDR3 is TGTGCCAGCAGCGTGCGAGACGAGCAGTACTTC.

The chain couples TRBV5-1 to TRBJ2-3, with TRBD2 matching over 10 bases. Per germline, CDR1 SGHRS and CDR2 YFSETQ. The CDR3 runs 16 residues. J was trimmed by 0 bases and V by 0 bases; bases with no gene match: 1. The CDR3 reads CASSLELAGSTDTQYF. The CDR3 coding sequence is TGCGCCAGCAGCTTGGAACTAGCGGGGAGCACAGATACGCAGTATTTT.

Only a few counts were recorded for this clone. V and J are TRBV5-1 and TRBJ2-3; 9 bases align to TRBD2. Germline CDR1 SGHRS, CDR2 YFSETQ. With V trimmed by 1 base and J by 3 bases, 3 bases remained unmatched. This CDR3 has 15 amino acids. CDR3: CASSLLAGLTDTQYF. The CDR3 coding sequence is TGCGCCAGCAGCTTGCTAGCGGGGCTTACAGATACGCAGTATTTT.